This record covers a single T cell receptor beta chain. The data were produced by immunoSEQ multiplex PCR, yet TCRdb's version contains in-frame clones alone and is incomplete. The sample gives 60,000 to 100,000 clones, approximately 80% of which show up once; roughly 0.5% is in the top ten. This entry belongs to a study of OX40 agonist ivuxolimab in advanced cancers. Study information: Among those enrolled, mean age was approximately 60 years (range roughly 23 to 85) and approximately 83% were male.

The CDR3 extends over 14 amino acids. The V gene end was trimmed by 4 bases and the J gene end by 4 bases; junction bases not matched to a gene: 5. Looked up from germline, CDR1 is SNHLY and CDR2 is FYNNEI. The chain links TRBV2 to TRBJ1-2, with 8 positions matching TRBD1. The source was CD4+ or CD8+ T cells sorted from blood, collected in a trial of the OX40 agonist ivuxolimab. This clonotype was sampled from an adult with an advanced solid tumor such as melanoma, head and neck, liver or kidney cancer. The CDR3 nucleotides read TGTGCCAGCAGTGGGACAGGGACTGCCTATGGCTACACCTTC. Translating it yields CASSGTGTAYGYTF.